Listed below are T cell receptor beta chains from one sample, sequenced in a study of shared clonotypes between healthy human individuals. Method: immunoSEQ multiplex PCR; TCRdb's copy keeps in-frame clones and lacks some. The sample includes 1.5 million to 2.5 million clones, approximately 94% seen only once; the top ten take approximately 1%. Sequenced: naive CD8+ T cells sorted from blood. The receptors shown here come from a man younger than 35 in good health. Both conserved end residues are part of each CDR3. A D gene is named only where the DNA matches it firmly. A clone size is listed for some rows: how often the clone was seen (once, few, many), or a class if it is expanded.

cdr3_length: 15; v_call: TRBV5-4; d_call: .; clone_size: once; j_call: TRBJ2-2; cdr3_aa: CASSLEDSGTGELFF; cdr3_nt: TGTGCCAGCAGCTTGGAAGACAGCGGGACCGGGGAGCTGTTTTTT
cdr3_length: 14; v_call: TRBV5-6; d_call: TRBD1; clone_size: few; j_call: TRBJ1-6; cdr3_aa: CASRGQGVLSPLHF; cdr3_nt: TGTGCCAGCAGAGGACAGGGGGTACTATCACCCCTCCACTTT
cdr3_length: 19; v_call: TRBV30; d_call: TRBD2; clone_size: .; j_call: TRBJ2-1; cdr3_aa: CAWRTLLAGESVTYNEQFF; cdr3_nt: TGTGCCTGGAGGACCCTTCTAGCGGGAGAATCAGTGACCTACAATGAGCAGTTCTTC
cdr3_length: 15; v_call: TRBV4-3; d_call: .; clone_size: .; j_call: TRBJ1-5; cdr3_aa: CASSQDRYSNQPQHF; cdr3_nt: TGCGCCAGCAGCCAAGATAGGTATAGCAATCAGCCCCAGCATTTT
cdr3_length: 15; v_call: TRBV4-1; d_call: TRBD2; clone_size: .; j_call: TRBJ2-7; cdr3_aa: CASSRTSGTSYEQYF; cdr3_nt: TGCGCCAGCAGCCGGACTAGCGGGACTTCCTACGAGCAGTACTTC
cdr3_length: 15; v_call: TRBV9; d_call: TRBD2; clone_size: few; j_call: TRBJ2-3; cdr3_aa: CASSDGTSGTDTQYF; cdr3_nt: TGTGCCAGCAGCGACGGGACTAGCGGCACAGATACGCAGTATTTT
cdr3_length: 12; v_call: TRBV25-1; d_call: .; clone_size: .; j_call: TRBJ2-7; cdr3_aa: CASTDQPYEQYF; cdr3_nt: TGTGCCAGCACGGACCAACCCTACGAGCAGTACTTC
cdr3_length: 16; v_call: TRBV27; d_call: TRBD1; clone_size: .; j_call: TRBJ2-7; cdr3_aa: CASSFLTGGLAYEQYF; cdr3_nt: TGTGCCAGCAGTTTCTTGACAGGGGGGCTCGCCTACGAGCAGTACTTC
cdr3_length: 15; v_call: TRBV4-2; d_call: .; clone_size: once; j_call: TRBJ2-7; cdr3_aa: CASSQTPPGPYEQYF; cdr3_nt: TGTGCCAGCAGCCAAACCCCGCCAGGCCCCTACGAGCAGTACTTC
cdr3_length: 13; v_call: TRBV6-5; d_call: TRBD2; clone_size: .; j_call: TRBJ2-1; cdr3_aa: CASRDGLASEQFF; cdr3_nt: TGTGCCAGCAGGGACGGACTAGCGTCTGAGCAGTTCTTC
cdr3_length: 15; v_call: TRBV27; d_call: .; clone_size: .; j_call: TRBJ2-1; cdr3_aa: CASSLGGGVYNEQFF; cdr3_nt: TGTGCCAGCAGTTTAGGAGGGGGCGTCTACAATGAGCAGTTCTTC
cdr3_length: 19; v_call: TRBV27; d_call: TRBD2; clone_size: .; j_call: TRBJ2-7; cdr3_aa: CASSFPRLAEGGSSYEQYF; cdr3_nt: TGTGCCAGCAGTTTCCCCCGACTAGCGGAGGGGGGTAGCTCCTACGAGCAGTACTTC
cdr3_length: 14; v_call: TRBV25-1; d_call: .; clone_size: .; j_call: TRBJ2-1; cdr3_aa: CASSVIGGYNEQFF; cdr3_nt: TGTGCCAGCAGTGTTATAGGGGGCTACAATGAGCAGTTCTTC
cdr3_length: 13; v_call: TRBV4-3; d_call: .; clone_size: .; j_call: TRBJ2-7; cdr3_aa: CASSLGGGHEQYF; cdr3_nt: TGCGCCAGCAGCCTTGGTGGGGGGCACGAGCAGTACTTC
cdr3_length: 12; v_call: TRBV28; d_call: .; clone_size: .; j_call: TRBJ1-1; cdr3_aa: CASSLTGSEAFF; cdr3_nt: TGTGCCAGCAGTTTAACGGGGTCTGAAGCTTTCTTT
cdr3_length: 16; v_call: TRBV9; d_call: TRBD2; clone_size: .; j_call: TRBJ2-4; cdr3_aa: CASSVLGTSGKNIQYF; cdr3_nt: TGTGCCAGCAGCGTCCTCGGGACTAGCGGGAAAAACATTCAGTACTTC
cdr3_length: 13; v_call: TRBV27; d_call: .; clone_size: .; j_call: TRBJ2-7; cdr3_aa: CASSFARAYEQYF; cdr3_nt: TGTGCCAGCAGTTTCGCCAGGGCCTACGAGCAGTACTTC
cdr3_length: 11; v_call: TRBV4-1; d_call: .; clone_size: .; j_call: TRBJ2-2; cdr3_aa: CASSQGPELFF; cdr3_nt: TGCGCCAGCAGCCAAGGGCCGGAGCTGTTTTTT
cdr3_length: 16; v_call: TRBV27; d_call: .; clone_size: .; j_call: TRBJ2-7; cdr3_aa: CASSPSEGESSYEQYF; cdr3_nt: TGTGCCAGCAGTCCTTCAGAAGGAGAAAGCTCCTACGAGCAGTACTTC
cdr3_length: 14; v_call: TRBV28; d_call: .; clone_size: .; j_call: TRBJ2-7; cdr3_aa: CASSFAGSIYEQYF; cdr3_nt: TGTGCCAGCAGTTTTGCGGGAAGCATCTACGAGCAGTACTTC
cdr3_length: 12; v_call: TRBV7-9; d_call: .; clone_size: .; j_call: TRBJ2-7; cdr3_aa: CASSPNLHEQYF; cdr3_nt: TGTGCCAGCAGCCCCAATCTTCACGAGCAGTACTTC
cdr3_length: 14; v_call: TRBV13; d_call: .; clone_size: .; j_call: TRBJ1-5; cdr3_aa: CASSLLGGNQPQHF; cdr3_nt: TGTGCCAGCAGCCTCCTAGGAGGGAATCAGCCCCAGCATTTT
cdr3_length: 14; v_call: TRBV27; d_call: .; clone_size: .; j_call: TRBJ2-7; cdr3_aa: CASSFPERSYEQYF; cdr3_nt: TGTGCCAGCAGTTTCCCGGAGAGGTCCTACGAGCAGTACTTC
cdr3_length: 17; v_call: TRBV7-6; d_call: .; clone_size: .; j_call: TRBJ2-1; cdr3_aa: CASSSAPGLPSYNEQFF; cdr3_nt: TGTGCCAGCAGCTCAGCCCCGGGCCTACCCTCCTACAATGAGCAGTTCTTC
cdr3_length: 15; v_call: TRBV7-9; d_call: TRBD1; clone_size: .; j_call: TRBJ2-2; cdr3_aa: CASSPRDRNTGELFF; cdr3_nt: TGTGCCAGCAGCCCACGGGACAGAAACACCGGGGAGCTGTTTTTT
cdr3_length: 15; v_call: TRBV4-1; d_call: TRBD1; clone_size: .; j_call: TRBJ2-7; cdr3_aa: CASSQIPGQFHEQYF; cdr3_nt: TGCGCCAGCAGCCAAATCCCGGGACAGTTCCACGAGCAGTACTTC
cdr3_length: 15; v_call: TRBV27; d_call: .; clone_size: .; j_call: TRBJ2-6; cdr3_aa: CASSLLGVGANVLTF; cdr3_nt: TGTGCCAGCAGTTTATTGGGGGTTGGGGCCAACGTCCTGACTTTC
cdr3_length: 13; v_call: TRBV27; d_call: .; clone_size: once; j_call: TRBJ2-3; cdr3_aa: CASREAGTDTQYF; cdr3_nt: TGTGCCAGCAGGGAGGCAGGAACAGATACGCAGTATTTT
cdr3_length: 15; v_call: TRBV27; d_call: .; clone_size: .; j_call: TRBJ2-5; cdr3_aa: CASSGGGEMQETQYF; cdr3_nt: TGTGCCAGCAGTGGAGGGGGGGAGATGCAAGAGACCCAGTACTTC
cdr3_length: 15; v_call: TRBV30; d_call: .; clone_size: .; j_call: TRBJ1-2; cdr3_aa: CAWSVRVDGGYGYTF; cdr3_nt: TGTGCCTGGAGTGTTAGGGTTGACGGGGGCTATGGCTACACCTTC
cdr3_length: 13; v_call: TRBV27; d_call: TRBD2; clone_size: .; j_call: TRBJ2-7; cdr3_aa: CASSFGTNYEQYF; cdr3_nt: TGTGCCAGCAGTTTCGGGACTAACTACGAGCAGTACTTC
cdr3_length: 16; v_call: TRBV28; d_call: .; clone_size: once; j_call: TRBJ2-5; cdr3_aa: CASSLHRDTDQETQYF; cdr3_nt: TGTGCCAGCAGTTTACACCGGGACACAGACCAAGAGACCCAGTACTTC
cdr3_length: 14; v_call: TRBV9; d_call: .; clone_size: .; j_call: TRBJ2-3; cdr3_aa: CASSEEGATDTQYF; cdr3_nt: TGTGCCAGCAGCGAGGAAGGGGCTACAGATACGCAGTATTTT
cdr3_length: 13; v_call: TRBV7-9; d_call: .; clone_size: .; j_call: TRBJ2-1; cdr3_aa: CASSLASPNEQFF; cdr3_nt: TGTGCCAGCAGCTTAGCTAGCCCCAATGAGCAGTTCTTC
cdr3_length: 16; v_call: TRBV7-2; d_call: .; clone_size: .; j_call: TRBJ1-1; cdr3_aa: CASSLDLEGMNTEAFF; cdr3_nt: TGTGCCAGCAGCTTAGACCTCGAGGGGATGAACACTGAAGCTTTCTTT
cdr3_length: 15; v_call: TRBV6-6; d_call: TRBD2; clone_size: few; j_call: TRBJ2-7; cdr3_aa: CASSFGASGPYEQYF; cdr3_nt: TGTGCCAGCAGCTTTGGGGCTAGCGGACCCTACGAGCAGTACTTC